This entry features one T cell receptor beta chain sequence. Its matching antigen is unknown. This PCR relied on a set of 60 Vbeta primers and 13 Jbeta primers. Method: immunoSEQ multiplex PCR; TCRdb's copy keeps in-frame clones and lacks some. The sample holds roughly 150,000 clones; more than 70% are singletons and the top ten take around 3.2%. Trimming removed 4 bases at V and 3 bases at J, with 14 bases between. The CDR3 extends over 15 amino acids. CDR1 and CDR2 from the germline V gene are SGDLS and YYNGEE. The data are from a study of cytomegalovirus exposure and HLA in healthy donors. Whole-study findings and limits: TCR sequences were mostly rare, though some public TCRs occurred in many donors. When a later analysis was performed, an Asian-associated ancestry cluster reportedly had fewer N-insertions than the roughly 690-donor mean.

The source material was PBMCs. This chain joins TRBV9 and TRBJ1-5, with a tentative D call TRBD1 (6 bases). The receptor's source is a middle-aged man in good health and CMV-seronegative. The CDR3 loop reads CASSPSDRYNQPQHF. As DNA, the CDR3 is TGTGCCAGCAGCCCATCCGACAGGTACAATCAGCCCCAGCATTTT.